What follows are 18 T cell receptor beta chains derived from one specimen sequenced in a study of early T cells in non-severe SARS-CoV-2 infection. Via MiXCR, TCRdb re-called the 5' RACE reads, giving one row per CDR3 protein. The sample shows about 60,000 distinct CDR3 sequences, under 10% of them seen only once. The sequencing sample was made of whole blood. The receptors derive from an adult who was a healthcare worker with PCR-confirmed SARS-CoV-2 infection or an uninfected control (not recorded which).

The chain carries TRBV7-9 and TRBJ1-1, with D maybe TRBD1 (5 bases). There are 14 residues in the CDR3. Germline V CDR1 and CDR2: SEHNR, FQNEAQ (reference sequence). Trimming took 3 bases from V and 1 from J, leaving 9 bases between them. The CDR3 sequence: CASSFRVSNTEAFF. CDR3 DNA: TGTGCCAGCAGCTTCAGGGTCTCGAACACTGAAGCTTTCTTT.

This clonotype was counted a few times. The genes are TRBV7-9 and TRBJ2-3; unclear D gene. The V end was cut by 5 bases, the J end by 2 bases, with 14 bases between. The CDR3 is 15 residues long. Germline V gives CDR1 SEHNR, CDR2 FQNEAQ (reference sequence). The CDR3 coding sequence is TGTGCCAGCAGCCGCCAGGCGCGGAACACAGATACGCAGTATTTT. Translation: CASSRQARNTDTQYF.

This clonotype was seen at least ten times. The chain recombines TRBV10-3 with TRBJ2-2, with TRBD1 identical over 9 bases. V lost 6 bases, J lost 3 bases, and 8 bases stayed unmatched. Germline V gene data show CDR1 as ENHRY and CDR2 as SYGVKD. The CDR3 covers 16 residues. The CDR3 protein is CAIRDPGQGHTGELFF. The CDR3 nucleotides are TGTGCCATCAGGGATCCGGGACAGGGTCACACCGGGGAGCTGTTTTTT.

This chain links TRBV29-1 with TRBJ2-7; no clear D gene. The V gene's germline CDR1 is SQVTM and CDR2 ANQGSEA. The CDR3 length is 10 residues. Trimming took 4 bases from V and 6 from J, leaving 7 bases between them. The CDR3: CSVADPEQYF. The CDR3 DNA is TGCAGCGTTGCGGACCCCGAGCAGTACTTC.

There are many counts of this clonotype. The rearrangement uses TRBV12-3 or TRBV12-4 and TRBJ1-2; 7 bases map to TRBD1. After removal of 1 base from V and 4 bases from J, the junction contained 6 bases not matched to a gene. The CDR3 sequence is 15 residues long. In DNA, the CDR3 is TGTGCCAGCAGTTTAGGGCCAGGGGGTGGCTATGGCTACACCTTC. Translating gives CASSLGPGGGYGYTF.

As regards this clonotype: This could be a read error, since a much larger clone is one nucleotide away. The chain couples TRBV7-8 to TRBJ2-7, with TRBD2 matching over 10 bases. The CDR3 length is 18 residues. CDR1 SGHVS and CDR2 FQNEAQ come from the germline V gene. V lost 7 bases to trimming and J lost 1 base; unmatched junction nucleotides: 16. The CDR3 DNA follows: TGTGCCAGCAACCTCCACCGGGCTAGCGGGAGTACGTCCTACGAGCAGTACTTC. Its translation is CASNLHRASGSTSYEQYF.

The chain combines TRBV20-1 with TRBJ2-1, with TRBD2 matching 8 bases. Germline CDR1 DFQATT, CDR2 SNEGSKA (reference sequence). This CDR3 has 15 amino acids. V trimming: 2 bases; J trimming: 7 bases; junction bases outside the gene matches: 10. The CDR3 DNA is TGCAGTGCTAGACGTGTACTGAGCGGGAGTAATGAGCAGTTCTTC. As protein: CSARRVLSGSNEQFF.

This clonotype has a handful of counts. This rearrangement joins TRBV7-2 to TRBJ2-1; weak D call: TRBD2 (5 bases). Germline lookup yields CDR1 SGHTA and CDR2 FQGNSA. Trimming removed 2 bases from V and 10 bases from J, with 9 bases in between. The CDR3 has 12 amino acids. DNA for the CDR3: TGTGCCAGCAGCTTACTAGCATGGGAGCAGTTCTTC. It yields the protein CASSLLAWEQFF.

This clonotype was seen many times. The V gene is TRBV7-2, the J gene TRBJ2-1, with 7 positions matching TRBD2. The germline V gene has CDR1 SGHTA and CDR2 FQGNSA. The V and J ends lost 5 bases and 5 bases, in that order; junction bases with no gene match: 9. The CDR3 is 15 residues long. CDR3 DNA: TGTGCCAGCAGCCCGTCTAGCGGATCCCACAATGAGCAGTTCTTC. It specifies CASSPSSGSHNEQFF. The full variable domain, in which reference TRBV7-2 and TRBJ2-1 provide the parts outside the CDR3, is GAGVSQSPSNKVTEKGKDVELRCDPISGHTALYWYRQSLGQGLEFLIYFQGNSAPDKSGLPSDRFSAERTGGSVSTLTIQRTQQEDSAVYLCASSPSSGSHNEQFFGPGTRLTVL.

This clonotype was observed at least ten times. V is TRBV20-1 and J is TRBJ1-1; weak D call: TRBD1 (6 bases). The germline V gene has CDR1 DFQATT and CDR2 SNEGSKA (reference sequence). V was shortened by 2 bases and J by 4 bases, with 8 bases between the two germline ends. The CDR3 contains 12 residues. The CDR3 bases are TGCAGTGCTAGAAGGGACACCACTGAAGCTTTCTTT. Translated, it gives CSARRDTTEAFF.

This clonotype was counted many times. The chain links TRBV7-9 to TRBJ2-5; possible D gene TRBD2, 6 bases. Trimming removed 4 bases from V and 4 bases from J, with 19 bases in between. Germline V gene sequence: CDR1 SEHNR, CDR2 FQNEAQ (reference sequence). This CDR3 is 16 amino acids long. The CDR3 nucleotides are TGTGCCAGCAGCTCCGAACCCGGGAGATCACGAGAGACCCAGTACTTC. Its protein is CASSSEPGRSRETQYF.

Many counts were recorded for this clonotype. The V and J genes are TRBV7-8 and TRBJ2-7; a weak D match, TRBD1 (6 bases). Germline-derived CDR1 and CDR2 are SGHVS and FQNEAQ. The V gene lost 5 bases and the J gene lost 2 bases, with 16 bases spanning the gap. The CDR3 loop spans 15 amino acids. The CDR3 DNA follows: TGTGCCAGCAGCCGGGATAGACAGGTTGCCTACGAGCAGTACTTC. This translates into CASSRDRQVAYEQYF. Full variable domain (rest looked up from reference TRBV7-8 and TRBJ2-7): GAGVSQSPRYKVAKRGQDVALRCDPISGHVSLFWYQQALGQGPEFLTYFQNEAQLDKSGLPSDRFFAERPEGSVSTLKIQRTQQEDSAVYLCASSRDRQVAYEQYFGPGTRLTVT.

This clonotype was observed at least ten times. The CDR3 DNA sequence: TGCAGTGCCGATAGATTAGACGGGGATGAGCAGTTCTTC. This encodes CSADRLDGDEQFF. The chain couples TRBV20-1 to TRBJ2-1; D is possibly TRBD2 (5 bases). The V end lost 6 bases, the J end lost 8 bases, and 17 bases lay between the germline ends. The CDR3 covers 13 residues. The germline gives CDR1 DFQATT, CDR2 SNEGSKA (reference sequence).

This clonotype has ten or more counts. This sequence joins TRBV29-1 and TRBJ2-3; D unresolved. V gave up 4 bases and J gave up 6 bases, with 17 bases separating them. Germline V gene data show CDR1 as SQVTM and CDR2 as ANQGSEA. The CDR3 loop spans 14 amino acids. This chain's CDR3 is CSVVPPTELDTQYF. For the CDR3, the DNA is TGCAGCGTTGTCCCACCGACGGAACTGGATACGCAGTATTTT.

This clonotype has ten or more counts. The chain joins TRBV20-1 to TRBJ2-2; tentatively, D is TRBD1 (5 bases). Germline CDR1 reads DFQATT; CDR2 reads SNEGSKA (reference sequence). Deletions cut 3 bases from V and 0 bases from J, with 17 bases between. The CDR3 extends over 17 amino acids. CDR3 loop: CSASYYGSTANTGELFF. CDR3 DNA sequence: TGCAGTGCTAGTTATTATGGTTCGACAGCGAACACCGGGGAGCTGTTTTTT.

Ten or more counts support this clonotype. V is TRBV10-3 and J is TRBJ2-7; D is possibly TRBD2 (6 bases). V gave up 3 bases and J gave up 0 bases, with 12 bases separating them. The CDR3 is 15 residues long. Looked up from germline, CDR1 is ENHRY and CDR2 is SYGVKD. The CDR3 sequence is CAISEGTRSSYEQYF. CDR3 in DNA: TGTGCCATCAGTGAAGGGACTCGGAGCTCCTACGAGCAGTACTTC.

This clonotype was counted between two and nine times. The chain is built from TRBV20-1 and TRBJ1-1; D perhaps matches TRBD1 (6 bases). Trimming left V 0 bases short and J 7 bases short, with 15 bases between. This CDR3 region has 14 residues. Germline V gene sequence: CDR1 DFQATT, CDR2 SNEGSKA (reference sequence). CDR3 coding DNA: TGCAGTGCTAGAGAAACCTCGGGGGGGCGTGAAGCTTTCTTT. Protein product: CSARETSGGREAFF.

There are many counts of this clonotype. This chain connects TRBV9 to TRBJ2-2; D remains unclear. CDR3 length equals 14 residues. Trimming left V 0 bases short and J 3 bases short, with 6 bases between. Germline V lookup: CDR1 SGDLS, CDR2 YYNGEE. CDR3 sequence: CASSVAGDTGELFF. CDR3 bases: TGTGCCAGCAGCGTAGCGGGCGACACCGGGGAGCTGTTTTTT.